A selection of T cell receptor beta chains follows, all from one sample in a study of T cell responses to AZD1222 COVID-19 vaccine. The repertoire was sequenced with immunoSEQ multiplex PCR; TCRdb's copy has only in-frame clones and lacks some. The table shows 130,000 to 150,000 clones, with 82% occurring only once. Sequencing was performed on peripheral blood, taken on day 0 of MenACWY control vaccination. The receptors shown here come from an adult in good health. CDR3s include the opening cysteine and the closing phenylalanine or tryptophan. Each record gives: V gene, J gene, clone size, D gene, CDR3 DNA, CDR3 protein. D genes are given only for firm matches. Size tells how often a clone was seen (once, few, many) or the class of an expanded clone, and some rows leave it out.

>TRBV28|TRBJ1-6|few|NA
TGTGCCAGCAGTTTAGGACCGACGCATAATTCACCCCTCCACTTT
CASSLGPTHNSPLHF
>TRBV5-1|TRBJ2-7|NA|TRBD1
TGCGCCAGCAGCTTAGGGGACAGGTCTCAGCAGTACTTC
CASSLGDRSQQYF
>TRBV28|TRBJ1-4|NA|TRBD1
TGTGCCAGCAGTTTTGTGCGACAGGGGGAAAAACTGTTTTTT
CASSFVRQGEKLFF
>TRBV18|TRBJ2-5|NA|NA
TGTGCCAGCTCCGTCAAGGAAGAGACCCAGTACTTC
CASSVKEETQYF
>TRBV19|TRBJ2-6|few|NA
TGTGCCAGTAGACATTCGTTCCGGTCTGGGGCCAACGTCCTGACTTTC
CASRHSFRSGANVLTF
>TRBV9|TRBJ1-2|once|NA
TGTGCCAGCAGCGTACAGTCAAACTATGGCTACACCTTC
CASSVQSNYGYTF
>TRBV5-8|TRBJ1-4|NA|NA
TGTGCCAGCAGCCCTGGGACCGACTTGAATGAAAAACTGTTTTTT
CASSPGTDLNEKLFF
>TRBV19|TRBJ1-4|NA|TRBD1
TGTGCCAGCACACCCGACAGGGGAACTAATGAAAAACTGTTTTTT
CASTPDRGTNEKLFF
>TRBV27|TRBJ1-1|NA|TRBD1
TGTGCCAGCAGTTCGGGACAGGGGGCCGCTGGAGCTTTCTTT
CASSSGQGAAGAFF
>TRBV2|TRBJ2-5|NA|NA
TGTGCCAGCAGTCTCCCGGGGCTAGGGGAGACCCAGTACTTC
CASSLPGLGETQYF
>TRBV25-1|TRBJ2-7|NA|NA
TGTGCCAGCAGTGACAGCTACGAGCAGTACTTC
CASSDSYEQYF
>TRBV5-1|TRBJ1-6|NA|NA
TGCGCCAGCAGCGGGGCCAGCCCCAATTCACCCCTCCACTTT
CASSGASPNSPLHF
>TRBV11-2|TRBJ2-5|few|TRBD1
TGTGCCAGCAGCCAGGGGGCCCAAGAGACCCAGTACTTC
CASSQGAQETQYF
>TRBV7-3|TRBJ2-1|NA|TRBD2
TGTGCCAGCAGCTTAGGAGCGGGGTCTTACAATGAGCAGTTCTTC
CASSLGAGSYNEQFF
>TRBV2|TRBJ2-1|NA|NA
TGTGCCAGCAGTGAATCAGCCTGGGCGCCCAATGAGCAGTTCTTC
CASSESAWAPNEQFF
>TRBV28|TRBJ2-3|NA|NA
TGTGCCAGCAGACCCGGGACGTTCAGCACAGATACGCAGTATTTT
CASRPGTFSTDTQYF
>TRBV2|TRBJ2-1|NA|NA
TGTGCCAGCAGTGATGATGGGACTGGCTACAATGAGCAGTTCTTC
CASSDDGTGYNEQFF
>TRBV7-3|TRBJ2-2|NA|TRBD1
TGTGCCAGCAGCTCGGGGACAGAGCCCGGGGAGCTGTTTTTT
CASSSGTEPGELFF
>TRBV7-8|TRBJ1-5|NA|TRBD1
TGTGCCAGCAGCTCCTCCAGGGGGCAGAGCAATCAGCCCCAGCATTTT
CASSSSRGQSNQPQHF
>TRBV4-1|TRBJ2-6|NA|NA
TGCGCCAGCAGCCCGGGACCCCGCTCTGGGGCCAACGTCCTGACTTTC
CASSPGPRSGANVLTF
>TRBV13|TRBJ2-6|NA|NA
TGTGCCAGCAGCTTATTCAGAATGAATCTTCGCTCTGGGGCCAACGTCCTGACTTTC
CASSLFRMNLRSGANVLTF
>TRBV9|TRBJ2-7|NA|TRBD1
TGTGCCAGCAGCGTGGCCGGGACAGGGTTCTACGAGCAGTACTTC
CASSVAGTGFYEQYF
>TRBV19|TRBJ1-1|few|TRBD1
TGTGCCAGTATTCAGGGGGTTGAAGCTTTCTTT
CASIQGVEAFF
>TRBV7-9|TRBJ2-1|NA|TRBD2
TGTGCCAGCAGCTTAAGCCTAGCGGGGGAGCGAAATGAGCAGTTCTTC
CASSLSLAGERNEQFF
>TRBV5-5|TRBJ2-1|NA|NA
TGTGCCAGCTCCCGGGACACGTCCTACAATGAGCAGTTCTTC
CASSRDTSYNEQFF
>TRBV10-3|TRBJ1-2|NA|TRBD1
TGTGCCATCACCCCGGGACAGGGGAACTATGGCTACACCTTC
CAITPGQGNYGYTF
>TRBV7-2|TRBJ1-2|NA|NA
TGTGCCAGCAGCTTAGTCCGGGGCCGATCAAACTATGGCTACACCTTC
CASSLVRGRSNYGYTF
>TRBV5-4|TRBJ1-4|NA|TRBD1
TGTGCCAGCAGCCACGGACAGGATAATGAAAAACTGTTTTTT
CASSHGQDNEKLFF
>TRBV28|TRBJ1-5|few|NA
TGTGCCAGCAGTTTATCCCTGACCAAGAGGCCCCAGCATTTT
CASSLSLTKRPQHF
>TRBV6-5|TRBJ1-1|NA|NA
TGTGCCAGCAGATTCCACCGGACGTACACTGAAGCTTTCTTT
CASRFHRTYTEAFF
>TRBV19|TRBJ1-2|NA|NA
TGTGCCAGTAGTTCGACCTACAGCGGCAGGTCGTCGAACACCTTC
CASSSTYSGRSSNTF
>TRBV2|TRBJ2-3|NA|NA
TGTGCCAGCAGGGGCGGGGGCCTCAGCACAGATACGCAGTATTTT
CASRGGGLSTDTQYF
>TRBV7-2|TRBJ2-4|NA|NA
TGTGCCAGCAGCCCCCCGTCTGCCAAAAACATTCAGTACTTC
CASSPPSAKNIQYF
>TRBV19|TRBJ2-2|NA|NA
TGTGCCAGTAGTAGCAGGTGGGAGCTGTTTTTT
CASSSRWELFF
>TRBV6-7|TRBJ1-2|NA|NA
TGTGCCAGCAGTTACCCTCAGGCGGGGCTTCATACCTTC
CASSYPQAGLHTF
>TRBV7-3|TRBJ1-6|NA|NA
TGTGCCAGCAGCTTGGAGGCAAATTCACCCCTCCACTTT
CASSLEANSPLHF
>TRBV5-1|TRBJ1-2|NA|TRBD1
TGCGCCAGCAGCTCGGGAGGAGGGGGCCGACAGTATTATGGCTACACCTTC
CASSSGGGGRQYYGYTF
>TRBV5-1|TRBJ1-6|once|TRBD1
TGCGCCAGCAGTTACGACAGGGTGGATAATTCACCCCTCCACTTT
CASSYDRVDNSPLHF
>TRBV5-5|TRBJ1-4|NA|NA
TGTGCCAGCAGCTTGGGGTCGGAGGGAAAACTGTTTTTT
CASSLGSEGKLFF
>TRBV6-1|TRBJ2-2|NA|NA
TGTGCCAGCAGTGAGTCGAACACCGGGGAGCTGTTTTTT
CASSESNTGELFF
>TRBV19|TRBJ1-2|NA|TRBD1
TGTGCCAGTAAGGGACAGGGGGTATATGGCTACACCTTC
CASKGQGVYGYTF
>TRBV5-8|TRBJ1-1|NA|TRBD1
TGTGCCAGCAAGCGAAACAGGGGCTCTGAAGCTTTCTTT
CASKRNRGSEAFF
>TRBV3-1/TRBV3-2|TRBJ2-7|NA|TRBD1
TGTGCCAGCAGCCAACCCCTTTTGACAGGGTACGAGCAGTACTTC
CASSQPLLTGYEQYF
>TRBV5-4|TRBJ1-2|NA|NA
TGTGCCAGCAGCTTGGACACCATCCCCTATGGCTACACCTTC
CASSLDTIPYGYTF
>TRBV2|TRBJ2-3|NA|TRBD1
TGTGCCAGCAAGGACAGGATAAGAAACACAGATACGCAGTATTTT
CASKDRIRNTDTQYF
>TRBV7-9|TRBJ1-2|few|NA
TGTGCCAGCAGCTTAGAGGGTGACAGGAGCTATGGCTACACCTTC
CASSLEGDRSYGYTF
>TRBV6-5|TRBJ1-2|NA|NA
TGTGCCAGCAGAAGGGGAGCAGACTCTGGCTACACCTTC
CASRRGADSGYTF